Given below is one T cell receptor beta chain in context. Source study methods: Nucleated cell number was recorded as an estimate derived from reference gene primer amplification. Here immunoSEQ multiplex PCR was the method, and the copy in TCRdb shows in-frame clones only, minus some. V, J and clone size are taken as reported in that table, and D and trimming were inferred from the DNA itself. The profile shows 70,000 to 100,000 clones, approximately 90% of them singletons. Germline V gene data show CDR1 as MNHNS and CDR2 as SASEGT. The V and J ends lost 0 bases and 2 bases respectively, with 8 bases between them. The CDR3 has 15 amino acids. The data are from a study of blood T cell repertoires in COVID-19. Study overall: Acute and convalescent COVID-19 specimens originated in the United States, Italy and Spain. T cells, B-cell-depleted T cells, or PBMCs supplied cDNA or gDNA.

The source is an elderly woman with active COVID-19. The chain carries TRBV6-1 and TRBJ1-3; D ambiguous. The sample consisted of peripheral blood. CDR3 amino acids: CASSEARGAGNTIYF. In nucleotides, the CDR3 is TGTGCCAGCAGTGAAGCGCGGGGAGCTGGAAACACCATATATTTT.